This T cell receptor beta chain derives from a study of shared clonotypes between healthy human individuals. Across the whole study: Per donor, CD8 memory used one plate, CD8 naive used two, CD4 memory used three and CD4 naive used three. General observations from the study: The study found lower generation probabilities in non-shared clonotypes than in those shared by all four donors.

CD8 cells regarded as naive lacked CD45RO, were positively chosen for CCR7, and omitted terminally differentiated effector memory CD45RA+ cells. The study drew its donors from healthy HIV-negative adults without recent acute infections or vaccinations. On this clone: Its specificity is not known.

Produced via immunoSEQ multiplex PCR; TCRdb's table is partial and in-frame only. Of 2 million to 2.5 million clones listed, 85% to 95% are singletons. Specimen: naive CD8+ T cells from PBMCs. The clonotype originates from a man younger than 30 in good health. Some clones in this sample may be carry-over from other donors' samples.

CDR3 residues: CASSSPLTSGAPYEQYF. In DNA form, the CDR3 reads TGTGCCAGCAGTTCCCCCCTTACTAGCGGGGCGCCCTACGAGCAGTACTTC. V gene TRBV28 combines with J gene TRBJ2-7; TRBD2 agrees at 10 bases. J lost 2 bases, V lost 4 bases, and 11 bases had no gene match. Germline CDR1 is MDHEN and CDR2 is SYDVKM. The CDR3 runs to 17 residues. The whole variable domain, remainder taken from reference TRBV28 and TRBJ2-7, is DVKVTQSSRYLVKRTGEKVFLECVQDMDHENMFWYRQDPGLGLRLIYFSYDVKMKEKGDIPEGYSVSREKKERFSLILESASTNQTSMYLCASSSPLTSGAPYEQYFGPGTRLTVT.